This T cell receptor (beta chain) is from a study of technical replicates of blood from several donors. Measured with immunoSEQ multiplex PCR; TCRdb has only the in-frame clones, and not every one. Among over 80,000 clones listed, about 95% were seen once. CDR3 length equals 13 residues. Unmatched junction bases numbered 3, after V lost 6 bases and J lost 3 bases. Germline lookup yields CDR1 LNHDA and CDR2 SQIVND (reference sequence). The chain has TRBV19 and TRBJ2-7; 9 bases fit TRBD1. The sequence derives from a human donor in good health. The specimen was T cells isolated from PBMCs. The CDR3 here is CASRGQGDYEQYF. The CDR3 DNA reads TGTGCCAGTAGGGGACAGGGAGACTACGAGCAGTACTTC. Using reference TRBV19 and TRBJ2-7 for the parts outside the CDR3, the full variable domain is DGGITQSPKYLFRKEGQNVTLSCEQNLNHDAMYWYRQDPGQGLRLIYYSQIVNDFQKGDIAEGYSVSREKKESFPLTVTSAQKNPTAFYLCASRGQGDYEQYFGPGTRLTVT.